The clone carrying this TCR beta chain was seen ten or more times. The read comes to an end 3 residues before the CDR3 does, leaving the germline J gene to fill in the end. The data were taken from a study of T cell clonality in common variable immunodeficiency. The CDR3 totals 16 residues. Trimming cost V 5 bases and J 0 bases, with 16 bases left between them. Germline CDR1 reads SGHVS; CDR2 reads FQNEAQ. TCRdb keeps only in-frame clones here, not all; method: immunoSEQ multiplex PCR. Sampling found about 52,000 clones, none seen once. Material: peripheral blood mononuclear cells. This sequence was found in a person aged 18 to 69 in good health. The chain is built from TRBV7-8 and TRBJ1-1; D is unresolved. The chain's CDR3 is CASSLETSLMNTEAFF. CDR3 bases read: TGTGCCAGCAGCCTAGAGACAAGTCTTATGAACACTGAA.